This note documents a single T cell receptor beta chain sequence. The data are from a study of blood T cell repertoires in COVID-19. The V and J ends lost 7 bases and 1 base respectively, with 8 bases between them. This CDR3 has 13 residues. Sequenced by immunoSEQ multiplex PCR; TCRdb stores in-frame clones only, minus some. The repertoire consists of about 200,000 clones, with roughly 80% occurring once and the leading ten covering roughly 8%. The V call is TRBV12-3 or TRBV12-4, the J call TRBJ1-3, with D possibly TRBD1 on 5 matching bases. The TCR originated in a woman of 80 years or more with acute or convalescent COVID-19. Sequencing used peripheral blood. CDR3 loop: CASTGTSGNTIYF. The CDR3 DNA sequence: TGTGCCAGCACCGGGACTTCTGGAAACACCATATATTTT.